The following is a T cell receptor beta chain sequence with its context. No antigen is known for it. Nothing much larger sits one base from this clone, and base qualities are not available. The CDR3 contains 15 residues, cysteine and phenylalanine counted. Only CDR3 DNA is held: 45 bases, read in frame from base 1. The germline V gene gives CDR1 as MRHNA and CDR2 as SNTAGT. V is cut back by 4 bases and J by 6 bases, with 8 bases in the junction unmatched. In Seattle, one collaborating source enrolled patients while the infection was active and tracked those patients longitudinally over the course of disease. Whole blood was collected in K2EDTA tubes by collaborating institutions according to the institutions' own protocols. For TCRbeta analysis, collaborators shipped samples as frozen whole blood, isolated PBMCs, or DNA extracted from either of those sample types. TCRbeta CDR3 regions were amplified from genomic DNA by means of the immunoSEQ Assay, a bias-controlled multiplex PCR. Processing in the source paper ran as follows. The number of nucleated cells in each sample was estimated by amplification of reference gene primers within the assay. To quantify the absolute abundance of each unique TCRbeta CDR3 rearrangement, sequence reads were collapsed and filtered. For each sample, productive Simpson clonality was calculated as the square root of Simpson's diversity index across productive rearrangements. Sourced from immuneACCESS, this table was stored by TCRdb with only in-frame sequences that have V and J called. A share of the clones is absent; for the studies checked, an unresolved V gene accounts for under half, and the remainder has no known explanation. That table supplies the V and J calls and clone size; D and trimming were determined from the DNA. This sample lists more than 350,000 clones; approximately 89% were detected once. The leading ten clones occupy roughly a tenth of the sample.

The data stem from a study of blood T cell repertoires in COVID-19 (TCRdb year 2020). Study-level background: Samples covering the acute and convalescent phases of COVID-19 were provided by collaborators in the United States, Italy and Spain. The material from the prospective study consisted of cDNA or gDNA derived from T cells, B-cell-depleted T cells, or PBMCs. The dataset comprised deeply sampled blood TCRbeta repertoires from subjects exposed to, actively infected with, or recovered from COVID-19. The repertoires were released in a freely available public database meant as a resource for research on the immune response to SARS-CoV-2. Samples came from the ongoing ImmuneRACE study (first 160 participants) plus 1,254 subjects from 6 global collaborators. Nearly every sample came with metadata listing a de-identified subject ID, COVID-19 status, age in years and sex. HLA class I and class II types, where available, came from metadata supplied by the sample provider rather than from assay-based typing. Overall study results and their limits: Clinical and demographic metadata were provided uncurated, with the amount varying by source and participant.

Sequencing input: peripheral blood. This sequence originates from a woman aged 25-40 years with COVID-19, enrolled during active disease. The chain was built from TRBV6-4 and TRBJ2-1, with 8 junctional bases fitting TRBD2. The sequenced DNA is TGTGCCAGCAGTGTGTTACCAGCGGGAGTCAATGAGCAGTTCTTC. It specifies CASSVLPAGVNEQFF.